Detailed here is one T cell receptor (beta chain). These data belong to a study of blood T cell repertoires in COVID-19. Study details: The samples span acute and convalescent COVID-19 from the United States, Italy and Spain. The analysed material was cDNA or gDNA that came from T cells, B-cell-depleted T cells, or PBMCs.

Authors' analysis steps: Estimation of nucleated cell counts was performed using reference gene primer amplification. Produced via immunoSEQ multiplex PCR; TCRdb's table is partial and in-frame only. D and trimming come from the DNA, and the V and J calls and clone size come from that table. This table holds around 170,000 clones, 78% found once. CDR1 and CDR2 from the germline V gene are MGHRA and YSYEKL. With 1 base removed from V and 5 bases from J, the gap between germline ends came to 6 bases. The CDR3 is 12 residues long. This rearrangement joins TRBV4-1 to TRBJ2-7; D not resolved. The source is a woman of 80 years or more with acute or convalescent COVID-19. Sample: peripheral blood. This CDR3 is CASSQVTNEQYF. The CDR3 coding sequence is TGCGCCAGCAGCCAAGTCACAAACGAGCAGTACTTC.